This is a list of T cell receptor beta chains from one sample in a study of glioma-infiltrating T cells after dendritic cell vaccination. Sequencing used immunoSEQ multiplex PCR; TCRdb keeps in-frame clones, though not all of them. Among about 92,000 clones listed, just over 85% were seen once. This specimen was blood, taken before dendritic cell vaccination. All receptors derive from a human donor with glioblastoma. Each CDR3 is given without its conserved first and last residue. For some rows the clone size is stated as once, few or many, or as a class when expanded; others skip it.

>-|TRBJ2-1|TRBV19
ASSMGFTVQGEQF
>-|TRBJ1-3|TRBV5-1
ASRKGDSSGNTIY
>-|TRBJ2-5|TRBV2
ASTTLAGGRQETQY
>-|TRBJ2-7|TRBV7-2
ASRATDTSYEQY
>-|TRBJ2-7|TRBV2
ASTGPTSGPYEQY
>-|TRBJ1-1|TRBV4-2
ASSQGEGANTEAF
>-|TRBJ2-7|TRBV7-2
ASSLAGRANEQY
>-|TRBJ2-3|TRBV10-3
ATWTSGSADTQY
>-|TRBJ1-4|TRBV9
ASSGGRRATNEKLF
>-|TRBJ2-7|TRBV5-8
ASSPDRGTYEQY
>few|TRBJ1-5|TRBV2
ASSSQGGNQPQH
>-|TRBJ2-1|TRBV28
ASGGQGFYNEQF
>-|TRBJ2-6|TRBV28
ASTQGESGANVLT
>-|TRBJ1-1|TRBV6-5
ASSYSVRAVRTEAF
>-|TRBJ1-1|TRBV27
ASSLSEGSEAF
>-|TRBJ2-1|TRBV2
ASSEWTREF